These 20 T cell receptor beta chains were all obtained from the same sample, sequenced in a study of OX40 agonist ivuxolimab in advanced cancers. Some clones are missing from TCRdb's copy, which holds only in-frame ones; the method was immunoSEQ multiplex PCR. The table shows 50,000 to 55,000 clones, with 70% to 90% occurring only once. This material consisted of CD4+ or CD8+ T cells sorted from blood, taken in a trial of the OX40 agonist ivuxolimab. These receptor sequences come from an adult with an advanced solid tumor such as melanoma, head and neck, liver or kidney cancer.

The table lists this clone with a count of one. The chain is built from TRBV6-5 and TRBJ2-7; D gene uncertain. The V end was cut by 0 bases, the J end by 3 bases, with 9 bases between. The CDR3 length is 14 residues. Germline loops: CDR1 MNHEY, CDR2 SVGAGI. CDR3 in DNA: TGTGCCAGCAGTTACTCTAGTTCCGGCTACGAGCAGTACTTC. Its translation: CASSYSSSGYEQYF.

This rearrangement joins TRBV2 to TRBJ2-3; TRBD2 aligns across 7 bases. The CDR3 sequence is 12 residues long. Germline V gives CDR1 SNHLY, CDR2 FYNNEI. V was clipped by 7 bases and J by 7 bases; unmatched bases: 5. The CDR3: CASNRLANTQYF. DNA of the CDR3: TGTGCCAGCAACCGACTAGCTAATACGCAGTATTTT.

The chain's CDR3 is CSVRATDTQYF. As DNA, the CDR3 is TGCAGCGTTCGAGCCACAGATACGCAGTATTTT. This rearrangement joins TRBV29-1 to TRBJ2-3, with no clear D. The CDR3 loop spans 11 amino acids. V lost 5 bases and J 2 bases, leaving 5 bases between the germline ends. In germline, CDR1 is SQVTM, CDR2 ANQGSEA.

The chain joins TRBV19 to TRBJ1-4, with no clear D. With 1 base removed from V and 8 bases from J, the gap between germline ends came to 8 bases. Germline lookup yields CDR1 LNHDA and CDR2 SQIVND (reference sequence). This CDR3 comprises 13 residues. The CDR3 coding sequence is TGTGCCAGTAGTATAGCGACGGGAGAAAAACTGTTTTTT. Its protein is CASSIATGEKLFF.

The chain combines TRBV23-1 with TRBJ2-2; 8 bases agree with TRBD1. TRBV23-1 is given ORF status, its function remaining uncertain. V gave up 0 bases and J gave up 9 bases; unmatched junction bases: 9. The CDR3 covers 16 residues. The CDR3 bases are TGCGCCAGCAGTCAATCGGTGGCAGGGGGCCGTCGGGAGCTGTTTTTT. Encoded protein: CASSQSVAGGRRELFF.

The V call is TRBV23-1, the J call TRBJ1-3, with D tentatively TRBD1 (6 bases). TRBV23-1 is recorded as an ORF, its role being uncertain. The germline V and J ends were trimmed by 4 bases and 3 bases, with 16 bases remaining between them. The CDR3 has 16 residues. CDR3 in DNA: TGCGCCAGCAGTCCACCCACCAGGGGAAGTGGAAACACCATATATTTT. Amino acid sequence: CASSPPTRGSGNTIYF.

This sequence joins TRBV27 and TRBJ2-3; 8 bases line up with TRBD2. The V segment lost 2 bases and the J segment 4 bases; nucleotides outside the gene matches: 5. Germline CDR1 reads MNHEY; CDR2 reads SMNVEV (reference sequence). The CDR3 runs to 15 residues. DNA of the CDR3: TGTGCCAGCAGTTTAGCGGGGGGCCGGGCAGATACGCAGTATTTT. Encoded protein: CASSLAGGRADTQYF.

The chain carries TRBV19 and TRBJ2-7, with a weak D call TRBD1 (8 bases). The germline V and J ends were trimmed by 2 bases and 5 bases, with 16 bases remaining between them. CDR1 LNHDA and CDR2 SQIVND come from the germline V gene (reference sequence). This CDR3 comprises 15 residues. The CDR3 here is CASSILRTGRDEQYF. Written as DNA, the CDR3 is TGTGCCAGTAGTATACTCCGGACAGGGAGGGACGAGCAGTACTTC. The variable domain in full, completed from reference TRBV19 and TRBJ2-7, reads DGGITQSPKYLFRKEGQNVTLSCEQNLNHDAMYWYRQDPGQGLRLIYYSQIVNDFQKGDIAEGYSVSREKKESFPLTVTSAQKNPTAFYLCASSILRTGRDEQYFGPGTRLTVT.

The chain combines TRBV5-1 with TRBJ2-1; D remains ambiguous. CDR3 length equals 14 residues. The germline V gene encodes CDR1 SGHRS and CDR2 YFSETQ. V was clipped by 4 bases and J by 2 bases, with 10 bases between them. The CDR3 region has the DNA TGCGCCAGCAGCCAGGAGAACCCCTACAATGAGCAGTTCTTC. Translated: CASSQENPYNEQFF.

This chain uses TRBV29-1 with TRBJ1-1; unclear D gene. This CDR3 spans 11 amino acids. In germline, CDR1 is SQVTM, CDR2 ANQGSEA. V lost 6 bases to trimming and J lost 4 bases, with 9 bases between them. DNA of the CDR3: TGCAGCGTACGAGAGGGCACTGAAGCTTTCTTT. Residues: CSVREGTEAFF.

This clone appeared a single time. This chain joins TRBV5-4 and TRBJ2-1; D remains ambiguous. Germline V gives CDR1 SGHNT, CDR2 YYREEE (reference sequence). V lost 4 bases and J lost 1, with 6 bases in between. The CDR3 totals 13 residues. For the CDR3, the DNA is TGTGCCAGCAGCCCCCGGTCCTACAATGAGCAGTTCTTC. Protein: CASSPRSYNEQFF.

CDR3 DNA: TGTGCCAGCAGTTTAAGGGGTGGGACCGGGGAGCTGTTTTTT. Translated: CASSLRGGTGELFF. V is TRBV28 and J is TRBJ2-2, with a weak D call TRBD1 (5 bases). Germline CDR1 MDHEN, CDR2 SYDVKM. V dropped 2 bases and J dropped 5 bases, with 9 bases sitting between them. The CDR3 has 14 residues.

The rearrangement links TRBV15 to TRBJ1-2; 7 bases match TRBD1. The CDR3 has 15 amino acids. The trim removed 0 bases at V and 5 bases at J, leaving 6 bases unmatched. Germline CDR1 and CDR2: LNHNV and YYDKDF (reference sequence). CDR3 sequence: CATSRDATGWYGYTF. The CDR3 DNA is TGTGCCACCAGCAGAGATGCGACAGGGTGGTATGGCTACACCTTC.

The J gene is TRBJ2-7, the V gene TRBV18, with unresolved D. V lost 3 bases to trimming and J lost 0 bases, with 6 bases between them. The length of the CDR3 is 13 residues. Germline values: CDR1 KGHSH, CDR2 LQKENI. For the CDR3, the DNA is TGTGCCAGCTCACCCTCGCGCTCCTACGAGCAGTACTTC. Translating gives CASSPSRSYEQYF.

The chain couples TRBV7-3 to TRBJ1-2; D is uncertain. The germline V and J ends were trimmed by 3 bases and 7 bases, with 12 bases remaining between them. Germline V gene data show CDR1 as SGHTA and CDR2 as FQGTGA. The CDR3 spans 13 residues. Here the CDR3 reads CASSFGPQGGYTF. Written as DNA, the CDR3 is TGTGCCAGCAGCTTCGGGCCCCAAGGTGGCTACACCTTC.

The rearrangement uses TRBV28 and TRBJ2-7; D possibly corresponds to TRBD2 (6 bases). V dropped 6 bases and J dropped 9 bases, with 21 bases sitting between them. CDR3 length: 14 amino acids. The germline V gene has CDR1 MDHEN and CDR2 SYDVKM. CDR3 in DNA: TGTGCCAGCAGGACTTCCCGGGGGACTCTCGTGCAGTACTTC. Its translation is CASRTSRGTLVQYF.

The chain has TRBV28 and TRBJ2-2; D remains ambiguous. CDR1 and CDR2 (germline): MDHEN, SYDVKM. Between the trimmed V and J ends, which lost 0 bases and 5 bases, there was a span of 4 bases. CDR3 length: 13 amino acids. CDR3 in DNA: TGTGCCAGCAGTTTATGGTTTACCGGGGAGCTGTTTTTT. It is translated as CASSLWFTGELFF.

This clone was recorded once. V and J are TRBV27 and TRBJ1-4, with D uncertain. Germline CDR1 and CDR2: MNHEY and SMNVEV (reference sequence). The CDR3 is 14 residues long. The V gene lost 2 bases and the J gene lost 6 bases, with 10 bases spanning the gap. The CDR3 bases are TGTGCCAGCAGTTTACGGGGAGGATATGAAAAACTGTTTTTT. This gives the protein CASSLRGGYEKLFF.

This rearrangement joins TRBV10-3 to TRBJ2-3; 7 bases are a match to TRBD2. In germline, CDR1 is ENHRY, CDR2 SYGVKD. V gave up 8 bases and J gave up 5 bases; unmatched junction bases: 7. The CDR3 has 13 amino acids. The CDR3 DNA reads TGTGCCATCGAGGGAGGGCAGGGAGATACGCAGTATTTT. As protein: CAIEGGQGDTQYF.

This clone appeared once. CDR3 amino acids: CASSYFDRATNEKLFF. CDR3 DNA: TGTGCCAGCAGCTATTTTGACAGGGCAACTAATGAAAAACTGTTTTTT. The V and J genes are TRBV5-5 and TRBJ1-4, with 7 bases fitting TRBD1. Trimming at V came to 3 bases and at J to 0 bases, leaving 5 bases not matched to a gene. This CDR3 is 16 amino acids long. CDR1 and CDR2 from the germline V gene are SGHKS and YYEKEE (reference sequence).